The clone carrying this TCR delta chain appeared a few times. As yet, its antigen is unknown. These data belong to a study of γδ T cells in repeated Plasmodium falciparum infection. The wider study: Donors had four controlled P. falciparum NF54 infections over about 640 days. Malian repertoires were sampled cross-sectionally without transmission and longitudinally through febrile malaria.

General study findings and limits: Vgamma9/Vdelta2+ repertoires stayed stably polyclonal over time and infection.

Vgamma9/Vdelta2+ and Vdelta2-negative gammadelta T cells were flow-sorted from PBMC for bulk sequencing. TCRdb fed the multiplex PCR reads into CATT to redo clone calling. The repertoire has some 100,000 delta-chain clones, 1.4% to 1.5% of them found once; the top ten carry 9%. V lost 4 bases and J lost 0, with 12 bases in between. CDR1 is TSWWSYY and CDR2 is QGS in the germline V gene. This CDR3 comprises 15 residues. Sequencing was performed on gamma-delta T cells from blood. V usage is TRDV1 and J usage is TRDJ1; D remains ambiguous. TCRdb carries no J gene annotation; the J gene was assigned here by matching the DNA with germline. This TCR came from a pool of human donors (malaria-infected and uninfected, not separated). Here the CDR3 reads CALGGDTQYTDKLIF. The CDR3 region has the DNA TGTGCTCTTGGGGGGGACACTCAGTACACCGATAAACTCATCTTT.